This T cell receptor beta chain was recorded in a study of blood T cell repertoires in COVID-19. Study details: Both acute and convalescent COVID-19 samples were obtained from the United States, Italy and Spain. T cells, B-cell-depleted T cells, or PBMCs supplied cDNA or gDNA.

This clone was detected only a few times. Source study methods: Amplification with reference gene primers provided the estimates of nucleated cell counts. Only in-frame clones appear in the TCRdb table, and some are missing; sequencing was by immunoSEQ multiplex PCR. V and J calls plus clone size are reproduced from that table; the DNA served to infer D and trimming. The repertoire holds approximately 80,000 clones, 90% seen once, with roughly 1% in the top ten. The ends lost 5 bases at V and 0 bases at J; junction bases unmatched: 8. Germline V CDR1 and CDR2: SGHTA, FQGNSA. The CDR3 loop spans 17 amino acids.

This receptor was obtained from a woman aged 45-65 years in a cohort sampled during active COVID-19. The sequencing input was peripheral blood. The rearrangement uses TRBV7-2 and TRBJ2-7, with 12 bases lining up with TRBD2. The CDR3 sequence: CASSLRTSGASSYEQYF. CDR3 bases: TGTGCCAGCAGCCTGCGGACTAGCGGGGCATCCTCCTACGAGCAGTACTTC.